A selection of T cell receptor beta chains follows, all from one sample in a study of graft-versus-host responses after intestinal transplantation. Here immunoSEQ multiplex PCR was the method, and the copy in TCRdb shows in-frame clones only, minus some. The sample shows 50,000 to 75,000 clones, 90% of them seen only once. For these TCRs, the target antigens are not known. This sample comprised unstimulated CD8+ T cells sorted from spleen or lymph node cells, obtained before transplant. The source of these receptors is a human donor who was the organ donor for an intestinal transplant. CDR3s include the opening cysteine and the closing phenylalanine or tryptophan. A D gene is named only where the DNA matches it firmly. Clone size is stated in some rows and not others, as once, few, many or a class when expanded.

TRBJ1-3 TRBV4-1 . . CASSQYISGNTIYF TGCGCCAGCAGCCAATATATCTCTGGAAACACCATATATTTT
TRBJ2-7 TRBV6-1 . . CASSEWAGLGEQYF TGTGCCAGCAGTGAATGGGCGGGTCTGGGCGAGCAGTACTTC
TRBJ2-5 TRBV5-6 . TRBD2 CASSLILADQETQYF TGTGCCAGCAGCTTGATTCTAGCGGACCAAGAGACCCAGTACTTC
TRBJ2-5 TRBV5-1 . . CASKESLGHQETQYF TGCGCCAGCAAGGAGTCGCTAGGCCATCAAGAGACCCAGTACTTC
TRBJ2-2 TRBV28 . . CASSTVIGELFF TGTGCCAGCAGTACAGTCATCGGGGAGCTGTTTTTT
TRBJ1-2 TRBV28 . . CASRTDRDDGYTF TGTGCCAGCAGAACCGACCGGGATGATGGCTACACCTTC
TRBJ2-1 TRBV5-1 . TRBD2 CASSLLAEKNNEQFF TGCGCCAGCAGCTTACTAGCGGAAAAGAACAATGAGCAGTTCTTC
TRBJ2-7 TRBV4-3 . TRBD1 CASSQESTGGSGGYEQYF TGCGCCAGCAGCCAAGAATCGACAGGGGGCTCAGGGGGCTACGAGCAGTACTTC
TRBJ2-2 TRBV4-2 . TRBD1 CASSRTGWERVTGELFF TGTGCCAGCAGCCGGACAGGATGGGAGCGCGTAACCGGGGAGCTGTTTTTT
TRBJ2-1 TRBV28 . TRBD1 CASSSPRQGGNNEQFF TGTGCCAGCAGTTCCCCCAGACAGGGGGGGAACAATGAGCAGTTCTTC
TRBJ2-1 TRBV7-9 . . CASSLRGTNEQFF TGTGCCAGCAGCTTACGAGGTACCAATGAGCAGTTCTTC
TRBJ1-5 TRBV30 . . CAWSQGINQPQHF TGTGCCTGGAGCCAGGGGATCAATCAGCCCCAGCATTTT
TRBJ1-1 TRBV19 . . CASAQSEAFF TGTGCCAGTGCCCAGTCTGAAGCTTTCTTT
TRBJ2-7 TRBV15 . . CATSRDYDSHRVDEQYF TGTGCCACCAGCAGAGATTACGACAGCCATAGGGTGGACGAGCAGTACTTC
TRBJ2-1 TRBV5-1 . . CASEGGGNEQFF TGCGCCAGTGAAGGAGGCGGCAATGAGCAGTTCTTC
TRBJ2-1 TRBV19 . . CASSIDQGNEQFF TGTGCCAGTAGTATAGATCAGGGCAATGAGCAGTTCTTC
TRBJ1-2 TRBV9 . . CASSVEGNRGGYTF TGTGCCAGCAGCGTGGAAGGTAATAGGGGCGGCTACACCTTC
TRBJ2-7 TRBV27 . TRBD2 CASSLTGGPYYEQYF TGTGCCAGCAGTTTAACGGGAGGGCCTTACTACGAGCAGTACTTC
TRBJ2-7 TRBV4-3 . . CASSPSSGSSYEQYF TGCGCCAGCAGCCCTTCATCGGGGTCCTCCTACGAGCAGTACTTC
TRBJ2-7 TRBV5-6 few TRBD1 CASSFGTGSFYEQYF TGTGCCAGCAGCTTTGGGACAGGATCCTTCTACGAGCAGTACTTC
TRBJ2-7 TRBV11-3 . . CASSLGSGYYEQYF TGTGCCAGCAGCTTGGGAAGCGGGTACTACGAGCAGTACTTC
TRBJ2-1 TRBV29-1 . TRBD2 CSVEGPPLAGDLFNEQFF TGCAGCGTTGAAGGCCCACCCCTAGCGGGAGACTTGTTCAATGAGCAGTTCTTC
TRBJ2-1 TRBV19 . TRBD2 CASSIWLAGGQEKQFF TGTGCCAGTAGTATCTGGCTAGCGGGAGGCCAGGAGAAGCAGTTCTTC
TRBJ2-1 TRBV6-5 . TRBD2 CASSSLSGGGNEQFF TGTGCCAGCAGTTCCCTTTCGGGGGGTGGGAATGAGCAGTTCTTC
TRBJ1-5 TRBV11-2 . . CASSLGYGNQPQHF TGTGCCAGCAGCCTAGGATACGGTAATCAGCCCCAGCATTTT
TRBJ1-1 TRBV27 few TRBD1 CASSHRGLATEAFF TGTGCCAGCAGTCACAGGGGGCTGGCTACTGAAGCTTTCTTT
TRBJ2-7 TRBV4-3 . . CASSQDSTGFIEQYF TGCGCCAGCAGCCAAGATTCAACAGGATTCATCGAGCAGTACTTC
TRBJ2-7 TRBV30 . . CAWSDGIFYEQYF TGTGCCTGGAGTGACGGGATTTTCTACGAGCAGTACTTC
TRBJ1-2 TRBV28 . TRBD1 CASSGTGHNF TGTGCCAGCTCCGGGACAGGTCACAATTTC
TRBJ2-1 TRBV2 . . CASSSGRRSYNEQFF TGTGCCAGCAGTAGCGGACGGAGATCCTACAATGAGCAGTTCTTC
TRBJ2-4 TRBV19 . TRBD1 CASSRNRGKNIQYF TGTGCCAGTAGTAGAAACAGGGGCAAAAACATTCAGTACTTC
TRBJ2-7 TRBV4-1 once . CASSRPGSYEQYF TGCGCCAGCAGCCGACCAGGGTCCTACGAGCAGTACTTC
TRBJ2-1 TRBV10-2 . . CASLDSDNEQFF TGCGCCAGTTTGGACTCAGACAATGAGCAGTTCTTC
TRBJ1-1 TRBV28 . . CASSRQTMNTEAFF TGTGCCAGCTCTCGACAGACAATGAACACTGAAGCTTTCTTT
TRBJ2-5 TRBV30 . TRBD2 CAWGGLAGNLEETQYF TGTGCCTGGGGAGGACTAGCGGGTAATTTGGAGGAGACCCAGTACTTC
TRBJ2-3 TRBV7-3 . TRBD1 CASSLQGASDTQYF TGTGCCAGCAGCCTCCAGGGGGCATCGGATACGCAGTATTTT
TRBJ2-2 TRBV4-1 . . CASSRWGRLNTGELFF TGCGCCAGCAGCCGGTGGGGGAGGCTGAACACCGGGGAGCTGTTTTTT
TRBJ2-3 TRBV4-3 . . CASSQSRGAGDTDTQYF TGCGCCAGCAGCCAATCCCGGGGGGCAGGGGACACAGATACGCAGTATTTT
TRBJ2-1 TRBV7-3 . . CASSYSGRPYNEQFF TGTGCCAGCAGCTATTCCGGGAGACCCTACAATGAGCAGTTCTTC
TRBJ1-6 TRBV27 . TRBD1 CASTPPGQGAEGYNSPLHF TGTGCCAGCACCCCCCCGGGACAGGGTGCGGAGGGGTATAATTCACCCCTCCACTTT
TRBJ1-5 TRBV27 . . CASSFGIDSQPQHF TGTGCCAGCAGTTTCGGTATAGACAGTCAGCCCCAGCATTTT
TRBJ2-5 TRBV7-8 . TRBD1 CASSQTLAGGEQYF TGTGCCAGCAGTCAGACCCTAGCAGGGGGAGAGCAGTACTTC
TRBJ1-2 TRBV30 . . CACIPLKVPKRGYTF TGTGCCTGTATACCCTTGAAGGTTCCGAAGCGGGGCTACACCTTC
TRBJ1-1 TRBV5-4 . . CASSLERLNTEAFF TGTGCCAGCAGCTTGGAGAGGCTGAACACTGAAGCTTTCTTT
TRBJ2-1 TRBV7-6 . TRBD2 CASSLSSGRPNNEQFF TGTGCCAGCAGCTTATCTAGCGGGAGGCCCAACAATGAGCAGTTCTTC
TRBJ2-7 TRBV9 . . CASTPSGRSYEQYF TGTGCCAGCACCCCCAGCGGTCGGTCCTACGAGCAGTACTTC
TRBJ2-3 TRBV9 . . CASSSRGGSNTDTQYF TGTGCCAGCAGCTCCCGAGGTGGCTCGAACACAGATACGCAGTATTTT